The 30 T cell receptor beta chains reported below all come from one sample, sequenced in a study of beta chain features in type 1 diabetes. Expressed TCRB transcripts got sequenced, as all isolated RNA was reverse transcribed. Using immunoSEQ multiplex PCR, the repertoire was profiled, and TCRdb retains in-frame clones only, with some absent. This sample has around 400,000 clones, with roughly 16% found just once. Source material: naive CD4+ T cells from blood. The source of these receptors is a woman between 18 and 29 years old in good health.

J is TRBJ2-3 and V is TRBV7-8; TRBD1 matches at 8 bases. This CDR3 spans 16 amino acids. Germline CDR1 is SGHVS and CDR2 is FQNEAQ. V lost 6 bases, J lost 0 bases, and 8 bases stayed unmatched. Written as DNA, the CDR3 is TGTGCCAGCAGTCGGGAGACAGGGGCGAGCACAGATACGCAGTATTTT. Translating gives CASSRETGASTDTQYF. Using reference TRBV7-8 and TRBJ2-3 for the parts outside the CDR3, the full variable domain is GAGVSQSPRYKVAKRGQDVALRCDPISGHVSLFWYQQALGQGPEFLTYFQNEAQLDKSGLPSDRFFAERPEGSVSTLKIQRTQQEDSAVYLCASSRETGASTDTQYFGPGTRLTVL.

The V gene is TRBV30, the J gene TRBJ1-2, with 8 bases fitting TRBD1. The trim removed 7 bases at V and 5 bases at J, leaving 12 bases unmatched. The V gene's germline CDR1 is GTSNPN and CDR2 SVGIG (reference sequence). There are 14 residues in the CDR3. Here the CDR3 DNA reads TGTGCCTATTCCCCCGGACAGGGTAATTATGGCTACACCTTC. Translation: CAYSPGQGNYGYTF. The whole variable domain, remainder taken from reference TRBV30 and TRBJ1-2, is SQTIHQWPATLVQPVGSPLSLECTVEGTSNPNLYWYRQAAGRGLQLLFYSVGIGQISSEVPQNLSASRPQDRQFILSSKKLLLSDSGFYLCAYSPGQGNYGYTFGSGTRLTVV.

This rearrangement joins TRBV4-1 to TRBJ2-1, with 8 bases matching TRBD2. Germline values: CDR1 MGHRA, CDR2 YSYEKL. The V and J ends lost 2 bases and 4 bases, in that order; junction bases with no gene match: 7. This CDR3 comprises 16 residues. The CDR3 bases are TGCGCCAGCAGCCAAATCTCCGGGAGGGGTTACAATGAGCAGTTCTTC. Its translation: CASSQISGRGYNEQFF.

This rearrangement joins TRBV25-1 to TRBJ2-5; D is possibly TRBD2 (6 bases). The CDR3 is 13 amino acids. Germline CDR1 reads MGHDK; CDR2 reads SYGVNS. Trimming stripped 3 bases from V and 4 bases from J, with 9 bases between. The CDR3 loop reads CASSEGGGETQYF. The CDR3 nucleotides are TGTGCCAGCAGTGAGGGAGGAGGAGAGACCCAGTACTTC.

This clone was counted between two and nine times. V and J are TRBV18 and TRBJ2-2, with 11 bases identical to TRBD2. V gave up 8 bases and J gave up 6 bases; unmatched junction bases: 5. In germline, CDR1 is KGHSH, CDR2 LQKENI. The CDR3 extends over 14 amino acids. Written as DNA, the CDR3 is TGTGCCAGCAAGACTAGCGGGATTGCCGGGGAGCTGTTTTTT. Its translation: CASKTSGIAGELFF.

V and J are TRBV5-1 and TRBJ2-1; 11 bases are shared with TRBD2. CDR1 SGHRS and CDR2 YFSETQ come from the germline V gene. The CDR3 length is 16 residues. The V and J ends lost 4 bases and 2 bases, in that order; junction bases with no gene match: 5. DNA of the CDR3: TGCGCCAGCAGCCGAGGGACTAGCGGAACCTACAATGAGCAGTTCTTC. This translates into CASSRGTSGTYNEQFF.

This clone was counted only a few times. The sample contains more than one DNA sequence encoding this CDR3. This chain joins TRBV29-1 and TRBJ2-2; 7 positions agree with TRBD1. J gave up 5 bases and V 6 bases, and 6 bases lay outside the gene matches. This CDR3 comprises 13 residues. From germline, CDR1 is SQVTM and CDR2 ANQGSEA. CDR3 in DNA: TGCAGCGTAGGGACAGTATATACCGGGGAGCTGTTTTTT. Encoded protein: CSVGTVYTGELFF.

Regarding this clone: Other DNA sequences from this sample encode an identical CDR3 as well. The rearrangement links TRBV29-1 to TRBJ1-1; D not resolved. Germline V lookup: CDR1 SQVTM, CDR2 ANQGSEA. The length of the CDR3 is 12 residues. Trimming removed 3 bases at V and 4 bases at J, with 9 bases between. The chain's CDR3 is CSVDRSGTEAFF. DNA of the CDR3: TGCAGCGTTGACAGGTCCGGCACTGAAGCTTTCTTT.

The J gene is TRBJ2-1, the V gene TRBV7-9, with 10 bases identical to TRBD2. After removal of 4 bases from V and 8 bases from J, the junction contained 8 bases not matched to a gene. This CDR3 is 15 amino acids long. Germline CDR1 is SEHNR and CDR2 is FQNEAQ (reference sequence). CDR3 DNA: TGTGCCAGCAGCTCGGCTAGCGGGAGCCTCGATGAGCAGTTCTTC. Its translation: CASSSASGSLDEQFF. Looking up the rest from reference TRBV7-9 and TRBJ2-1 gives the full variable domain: DTGVSQNPRHKITKRGQNVTFRCDPISEHNRLYWYRQTLGQGPEFLTYFQNEAQLEKSRLLSDRFSAERPKGSFSTLEIQRTEQGDSAMYLCASSSASGSLDEQFFGPGTRLTVL.

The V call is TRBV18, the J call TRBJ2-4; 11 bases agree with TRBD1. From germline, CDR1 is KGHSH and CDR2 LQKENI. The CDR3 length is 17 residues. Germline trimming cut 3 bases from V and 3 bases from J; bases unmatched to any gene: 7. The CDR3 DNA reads TGTGCCAGCTCACCGTTCGCGGGACAGGGGGACAAAAACATTCAGTACTTC. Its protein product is CASSPFAGQGDKNIQYF.

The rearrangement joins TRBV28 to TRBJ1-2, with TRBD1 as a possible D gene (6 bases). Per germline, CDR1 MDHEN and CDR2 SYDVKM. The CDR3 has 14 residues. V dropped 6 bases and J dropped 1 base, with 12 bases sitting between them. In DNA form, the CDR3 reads TGTGCCAGCAGCTTACAGGGTGATAACTATGGCTACACCTTC. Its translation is CASSLQGDNYGYTF.

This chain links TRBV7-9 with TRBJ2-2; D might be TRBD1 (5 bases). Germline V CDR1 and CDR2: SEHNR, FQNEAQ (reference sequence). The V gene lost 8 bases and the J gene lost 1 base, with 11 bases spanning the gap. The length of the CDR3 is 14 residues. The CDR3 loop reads CASRQGRNTGELFF. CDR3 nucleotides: TGTGCCAGCCGTCAGGGTCGGAACACCGGGGAGCTGTTTTTT.

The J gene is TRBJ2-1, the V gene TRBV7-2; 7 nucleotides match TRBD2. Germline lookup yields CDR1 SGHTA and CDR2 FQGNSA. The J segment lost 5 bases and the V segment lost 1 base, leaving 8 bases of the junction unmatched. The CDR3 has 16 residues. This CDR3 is CASSLGGAGANNEQFF. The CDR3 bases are TGTGCCAGCAGCTTAGGGGGTGCGGGAGCTAACAATGAGCAGTTCTTC.

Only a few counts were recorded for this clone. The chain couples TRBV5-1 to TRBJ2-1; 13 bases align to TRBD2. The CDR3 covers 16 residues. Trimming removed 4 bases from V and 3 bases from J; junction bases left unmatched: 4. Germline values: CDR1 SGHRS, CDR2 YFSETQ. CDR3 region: CASSGTSGTFYNEQFF. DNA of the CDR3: TGCGCCAGCAGCGGGACTAGCGGGACCTTCTACAATGAGCAGTTCTTC.

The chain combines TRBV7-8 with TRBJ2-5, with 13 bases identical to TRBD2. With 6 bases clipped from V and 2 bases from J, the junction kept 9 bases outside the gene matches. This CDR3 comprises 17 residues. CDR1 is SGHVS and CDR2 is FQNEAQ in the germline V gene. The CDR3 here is CASRRITSGREQETQYF. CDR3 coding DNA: TGTGCCAGCAGGCGAATCACTAGCGGGAGGGAACAAGAGACCCAGTACTTC.

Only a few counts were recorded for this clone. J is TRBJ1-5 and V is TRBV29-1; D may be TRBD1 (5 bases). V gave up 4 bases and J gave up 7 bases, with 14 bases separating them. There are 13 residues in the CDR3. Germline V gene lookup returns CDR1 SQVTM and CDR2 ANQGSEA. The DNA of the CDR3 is TGCAGCGTTGCTCGGGGGGTGGACCAGCCCCAGCATTTT. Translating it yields CSVARGVDQPQHF.

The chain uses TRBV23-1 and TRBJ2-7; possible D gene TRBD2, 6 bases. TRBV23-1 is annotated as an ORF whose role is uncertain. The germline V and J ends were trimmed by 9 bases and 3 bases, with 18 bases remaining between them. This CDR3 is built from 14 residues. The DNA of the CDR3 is TGCGCCAGTTTTCGGACCGTCGGGGGCTACGAGCAGTACTTC. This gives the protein CASFRTVGGYEQYF.

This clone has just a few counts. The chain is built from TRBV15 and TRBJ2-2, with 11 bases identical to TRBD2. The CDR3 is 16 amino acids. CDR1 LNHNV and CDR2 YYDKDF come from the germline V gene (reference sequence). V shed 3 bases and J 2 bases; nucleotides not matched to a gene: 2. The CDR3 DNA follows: TGTGCCACCAGCAGTGGGACTAGCGGCAACACCGGGGAGCTGTTTTTT. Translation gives CATSSGTSGNTGELFF.

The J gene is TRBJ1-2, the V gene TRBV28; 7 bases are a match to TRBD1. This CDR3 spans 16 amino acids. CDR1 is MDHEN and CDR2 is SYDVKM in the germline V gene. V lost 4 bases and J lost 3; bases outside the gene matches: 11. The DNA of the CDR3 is TGTGCCAGCAGTTCCGCCCCACGTACAGGGGACTATGGCTACACCTTC. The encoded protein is CASSSAPRTGDYGYTF.

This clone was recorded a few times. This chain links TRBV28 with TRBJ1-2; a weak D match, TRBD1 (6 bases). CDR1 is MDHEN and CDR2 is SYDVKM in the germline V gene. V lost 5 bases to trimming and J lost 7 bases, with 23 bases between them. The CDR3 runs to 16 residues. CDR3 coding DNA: TGTGCCAGCAGTCTTCAACAGGGTACCGGTAGGGGTGGCTACACCTTC. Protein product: CASSLQQGTGRGGYTF.

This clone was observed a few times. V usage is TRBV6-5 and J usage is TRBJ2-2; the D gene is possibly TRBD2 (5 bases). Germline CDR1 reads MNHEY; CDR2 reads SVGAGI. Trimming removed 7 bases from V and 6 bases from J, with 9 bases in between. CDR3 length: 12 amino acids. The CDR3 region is CASTGSPGELFF. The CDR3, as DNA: TGTGCCAGCACGGGGTCCCCCGGGGAGCTGTTTTTT.

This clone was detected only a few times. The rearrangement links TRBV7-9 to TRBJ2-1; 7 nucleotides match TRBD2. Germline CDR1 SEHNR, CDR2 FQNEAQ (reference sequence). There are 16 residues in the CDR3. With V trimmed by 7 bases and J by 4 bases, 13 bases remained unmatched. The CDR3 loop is CASNPSASGRYNEQFF. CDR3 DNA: TGTGCCAGCAACCCGTCGGCTAGCGGCCGTTACAATGAGCAGTTCTTC.

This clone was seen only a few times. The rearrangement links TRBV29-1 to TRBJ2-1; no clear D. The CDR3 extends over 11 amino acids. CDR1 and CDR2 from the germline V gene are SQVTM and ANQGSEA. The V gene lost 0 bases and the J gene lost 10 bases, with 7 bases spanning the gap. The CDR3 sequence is CSVEERYEQFF. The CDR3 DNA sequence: TGCAGCGTTGAAGAGCGATACGAGCAGTTCTTC.

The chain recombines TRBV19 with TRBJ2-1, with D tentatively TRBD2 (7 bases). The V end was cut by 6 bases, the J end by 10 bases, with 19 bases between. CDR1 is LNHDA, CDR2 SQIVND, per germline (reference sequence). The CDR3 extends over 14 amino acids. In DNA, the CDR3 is TGTGCCAGTAGACCGGGGGGCCGTTTTTACGAGCAGTTCTTC. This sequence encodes CASRPGGRFYEQFF.

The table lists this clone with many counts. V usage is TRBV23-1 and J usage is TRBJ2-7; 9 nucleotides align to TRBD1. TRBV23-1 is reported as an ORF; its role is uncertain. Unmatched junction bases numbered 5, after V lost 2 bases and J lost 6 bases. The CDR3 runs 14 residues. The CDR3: CASSQRDRAIEQYF. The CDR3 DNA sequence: TGCGCCAGCAGTCAACGGGACAGGGCCATCGAGCAGTACTTC.

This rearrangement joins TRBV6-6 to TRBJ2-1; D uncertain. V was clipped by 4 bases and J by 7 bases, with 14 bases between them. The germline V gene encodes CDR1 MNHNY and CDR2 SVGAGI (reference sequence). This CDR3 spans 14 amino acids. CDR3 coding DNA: TGTGCCAGCAGTTCTGTTGGGCGATGGAATGAGCAGTTCTTC. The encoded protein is CASSSVGRWNEQFF.

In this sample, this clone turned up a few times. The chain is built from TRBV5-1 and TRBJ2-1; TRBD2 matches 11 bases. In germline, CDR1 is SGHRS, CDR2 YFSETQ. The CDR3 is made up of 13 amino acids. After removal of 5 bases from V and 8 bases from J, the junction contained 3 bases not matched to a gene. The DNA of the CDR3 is TGCGCCAGCAGACTAGCGGGAGTCTATGAGCAGTTCTTC. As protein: CASRLAGVYEQFF.

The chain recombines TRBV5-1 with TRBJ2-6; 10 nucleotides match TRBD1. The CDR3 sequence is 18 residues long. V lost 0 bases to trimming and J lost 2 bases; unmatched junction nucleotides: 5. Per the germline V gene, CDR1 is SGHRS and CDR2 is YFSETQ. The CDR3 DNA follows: TGCGCCAGCAGCTTGGAGGGGACAGGGGTCGCTGGGGCCAACGTCCTGACTTTC. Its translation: CASSLEGTGVAGANVLTF.

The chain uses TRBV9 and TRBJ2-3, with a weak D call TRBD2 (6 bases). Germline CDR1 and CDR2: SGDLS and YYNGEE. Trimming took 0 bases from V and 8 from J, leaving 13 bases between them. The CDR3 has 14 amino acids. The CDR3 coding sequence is TGTGCCAGCAGCGTAGGAAGCGGGTCAGTTACGCAGTATTTT. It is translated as CASSVGSGSVTQYF.

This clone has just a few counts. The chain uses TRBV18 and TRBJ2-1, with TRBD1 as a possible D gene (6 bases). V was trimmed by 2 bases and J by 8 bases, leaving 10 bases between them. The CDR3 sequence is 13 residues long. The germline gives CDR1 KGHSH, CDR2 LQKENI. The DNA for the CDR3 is TGTGCCAGCTCACCATCCAGGGGTCATGAGCAGTTCTTC. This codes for CASSPSRGHEQFF.